Given below is one TCR beta chain in context. The antigen this receptor binds is unknown. Base-call qualities are not available, and no considerably larger clone is one nucleotide away. This sample is drawn from a study of T cell repertoires in cytomegalovirus infection (dated by TCRdb to between 2018 and 2021). For the study in its entirety: The peptide stimulations were aimed at well-studied HLA-B-restricted epitopes as well as recently identified HLA-C-restricted CMV epitopes, whose presentation resists viral immunomodulation. The HLA type of each donor mattered for the analysis, because public TCR beta signatures pointed to carriage of CMV infection along with the matching HLA type.

The instrument given in TCRdb is Illumina HiSeq 1500. In-frame beta chains were kept once TCRdb had trimmed the public reads at Q25 with fastp and called clones with MiXCR. When rows share a CDR3 protein, they turn into one entry using the most common DNA and genes. Within this sample are 750,000 to 900,000 distinct CDR3 sequences, with 25% to 35% of them counted one time only. Of the sample, less than 15% falls within the top ten clones. Beyond this particular receptor, the publication reports: The ex vivo response was dominated by HLA-C-restricted CMV-specific TCR beta clonotypes, and the single most frequent clonotype in two of eight donors was supplied by these HLA-C-restricted clonotypes. Cumulative frequency of public TCR beta family members discriminated carriers of CMV infection plus the relevant HLA type in this cohort and an independent approximately 350-donor cohort.

The junction shows trimming of 4 bases on V and 1 base on J, plus 5 bases between the germline ends. The CDR3 numbers 13 residues from cysteine through phenylalanine. The entry retains the CDR3 DNA only, 39 bases that are in frame from base 1. The germline V gene yields KGHDR for CDR1 and SFDVKD for CDR2. The sample's treatment or condition, from its label and the paper: in vitro stimulation with specific CMV peptide epitopes to enrich CMV-specific T cells. Specimen: cultured CD8+ T cells from PBMCs, collected from culture after CMV antigen stimulation. In this chain, TRBV24-1 is recombined with TRBJ2-3, with the D segment identity uncertain. The receptor's source is a human donor in good health (CMV status not recorded). Some clones in this sample may be carry-over from other donors' samples. For the CDR3, the sequence is CATSEKGTDTQYF. The DNA is as follows: TGTGCCACCAGTGAAAAGGGCACAGATACGCAGTATTTT.